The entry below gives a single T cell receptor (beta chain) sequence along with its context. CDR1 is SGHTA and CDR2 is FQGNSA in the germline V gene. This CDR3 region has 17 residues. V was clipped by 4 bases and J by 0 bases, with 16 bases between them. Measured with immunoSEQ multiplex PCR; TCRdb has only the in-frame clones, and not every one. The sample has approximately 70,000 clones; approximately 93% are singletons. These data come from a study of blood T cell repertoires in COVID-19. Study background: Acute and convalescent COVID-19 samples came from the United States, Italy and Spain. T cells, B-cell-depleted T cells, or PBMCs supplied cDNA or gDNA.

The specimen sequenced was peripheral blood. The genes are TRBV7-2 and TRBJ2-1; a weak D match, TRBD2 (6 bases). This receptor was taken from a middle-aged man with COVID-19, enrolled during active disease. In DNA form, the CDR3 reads TGTGCCAGCAGCTCCCACCCGGCCGGGAGCTCCTACAATGAGCAGTTCTTC. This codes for CASSSHPAGSSYNEQFF.